This T cell receptor (beta chain) was recovered during a study of cytomegalovirus exposure and HLA in healthy donors (dated by TCRdb to 2016 to 2017). Regarding the research as a whole: An earlier analysis of approximately 640 of the donors reported 250 to 300 Gb of sequence data and 100 million to 130 million unique TCR beta sequences from 150 million to 200 million T cells. An early release that covered roughly 600 HLA-typed donors contained about 300 gigabases of sequencing data and roughly 84 million unique TCR sequences. Of the roughly 410 genotyped donors, 65% to 90% were placed in the genetic ancestry cluster associated with self-reported Caucasian donors. The aim of the study was to test whether cataloging public T cell receptors could identify signatures of past pathogen exposure. Using immunosequencing, the study profiled T cell repertoires from fewer than 850 subjects and related those repertoires to cytomegalovirus serostatus. In addition to the first cohort of several hundred subjects, a separate validation cohort of 100 to 150 different subjects was used. The study combined high-throughput TCR immunosequencing, statistical association of individual TCRs with disease status, and machine learning to predict cytomegalovirus infection status. To study patterns of TCR occurrence, a later analysis re-analyzed previously published TCR beta repertoires from 650 to 750 donors and added high-resolution HLA genotyping. In the later analysis, no new phenotypic data were used to find candidate immune exposures; instead, reliance was placed on TCR beta sequences and their occurrence across donors. An earlier analysis of several hundred of the donors applied high-throughput TCR beta sequencing to assess whether each TCR beta V gene segment acted as functional or pseudogenic. Donor age, sex, ethnicity and CMV serostatus were compiled together with the repertoire data. In a later genetic analysis, genome-wide SNP genotypes for about 65% of the 666 donors were used, and that subset was treated as a discovery cohort. Every repertoire in the discovery cohort had been generated on one and the same sequencing platform. Both class I and class II loci were covered by HLA typing, at four-digit resolution. Typing coverage differed by locus: A, B, C, DRB1 and DQB1 were typed in about 620-630 donors, DQA1 in about 500, DPA1 in approximately 600, and DPB1 in just under 490. Roughly 5 DR-DQ haplotypes were handled as single units for association and clustering, since linkage in the cohort was strong. Among 350 to 400 genotyped donors of the cohort, an average of approximately 240,000 unique TCR beta nucleotide sequences were sequenced per donor, 15% to 20% of them non-productive.

The full study reports these points: A later analysis found that HLA-associated TCR beta chains were more clonally expanded and had lower generation probabilities than equally common non-associated chains. At a false discovery rate of 0.05, a later analysis linked 16,951 TCR beta sequences to specific HLA alleles. A later analysis found that most CMV-associated TCR beta chains appeared HLA-restricted, with HLA associations seemingly driven largely by CMV exposure. Linkage disequilibrium might explain the correlated functional status among segregating V segments, but an unknown experimental factor could not be ruled out. According to a later analysis, parvovirus B19, influenza, CMV and Epstein-Barr virus appeared linked to several top co-occurrence clusters. In the study, around 150 TCR beta chains were listed as associated with cytomegalovirus. When HLA alleles, especially DR and DQ, strongly co-occurred, TCR associations were difficult to assign to individual alleles. In a later genetic analysis, a missense DCLRE1C variant was associated with V-gene and J-gene trimming of TCR beta chains, and the association was replicated in an independent cohort. The authors suggested that the approach could potentially be extended to other disease states and immunological phenotypes. Presence/absence analyses assumed roughly uniform sequencing depth across donors, an assumption that may not hold. The earlier analysis of around 600 of the donors excluded some 16 rarely observed V segments, including chromosome 9 orphons, because counts were too low. In an earlier analysis of around 600 of the donors, most TCR beta V segments were observed in productive rearrangements about 87% or about 30% of the time, broadly matching IMGT annotations. This cohort had only TCR beta chains sequenced, and the lack of alpha or paired-chain data limited which features could be detected. Some IMGT-functional V segments, including TRBV6-2 and TRBV6-3, could not be distinguished by the 87-base-pair reads and were therefore excluded. A cluster of highly shared sequence variants was judged likely to represent a technical artifact of the sequencing pipeline. The classifier was reported to diagnose cytomegalovirus status with high specificity and sensitivity in both the original and validation cohorts. In a later analysis, TCR association rates were found to vary across HLA loci, with the most associated TCRs seen for DRB1 alleles and the fewest for HLA-C alleles. For the cohort, immune exposure information was limited to CMV serostatus. In vitro tests confirmed that a few of the cytomegalovirus-associated TCR beta chains recognize cytomegalovirus antigens. According to a later genetic analysis, donors in an Asian-associated ancestry cluster had fewer N-insertions in productive TCRs than the approximately 670-donor mean. Most TCR sequences were seen in very few donors, while some public TCRs were found in many individuals. A further reported finding was that TCR beta sequences accurately predicted the HLA-A and HLA-B alleles for most subjects in the first cohort. Because some donors lacked HLA typing at each locus, the association tests relied only on the typed subset.

This clone was detected a few times. Its antigen is unknown. Qualities for individual bases were not recorded, and no much larger clone is one base off. The cohort consisted of 650 to 850 healthy bone marrow donors. At the time of sampling, every cohort member was nominally healthy, though immune exposures that went unrecorded were likely present. The donor was CMV seronegative and belonged to the group of approximately 320 seronegative cohort members. Every donor gave a peripheral blood sample, and the peripheral blood mononuclear cells from that sample were used for TCR beta sequencing. The Qiagen DNeasy Blood Extraction Kit was used to extract genomic DNA from the blood cell samples. Trimming accounts for 3 bases at V and 7 bases at J, while the number of junction bases matched to no gene is 6. From its cysteine to its phenylalanine, the CDR3 spans 14 amino acids. Only CDR3 DNA is held: 42 bases, read in frame from base 1. CDR1 and CDR2, per the germline V gene, are MRHNA and SNTAGT.

Library preparation used the immunoSEQ multiplex PCR assay. For the multiplex PCR, a mixture combining 60 forward primers for TCR Vbeta segments and 13 reverse primers for TCR Jbeta segments was used. A multiplex PCR assay on genomic DNA amplified the CDR3 region of rearranged TCR beta genes. Amplified TCR beta libraries were sequenced as 87-base-pair reads on the Illumina HiSeq System. As for the original processing: In a later analysis, roughly 80 million unique TCR beta chains were counted across the 690 or so repertoires, and around 11 million of these chains were shared by at least two donors. A nearest-neighbor algorithm error-corrected the raw reads and collapsed the reads into unique sequences, merging closely related sequences to remove PCR and sequencing errors. To assign V, D and J gene segments, CDR3 sequences were aligned to IMGT reference sequences. Each retained sequence needed at least a six-nucleotide match to both a V gene segment and a J gene segment. Rearrangements were called productive when the CDR3 lacked stop codons and stayed in frame with V and J; all others were non-productive. CDR3 was defined by IMGT convention, running from the second conserved V-encoded cysteine to the conserved J-encoded phenylalanine. The earlier analysis of fewer than 750 of the donors excluded sequences that lacked an unambiguous match to a single V gene segment. In an earlier analysis of 450 to 750 of the donors, a V segment was called functional when productive rearrangements were above 56.7%, and segregating when the standard deviation between donors exceeded 5%. To diagnose cytomegalovirus status from the catalog of TCR beta chain sequences, a statistical classification framework was built. A later analysis assigned V and J genes by comparing TCR nucleotide sequences with IMGT/GENE-DB human TR gene sequences. The TCRdist pipeline was used in a later analysis to assign CDR3 sequences and most-parsimonious VDJ recombination scenarios. In a later analysis, each TCR beta chain was defined by its CDR3 amino acid sequence together with its V-gene family, and reads without a unique V-gene family were excluded. To address suspected cross-contamination and a sequencing artifact, a later analysis removed 592 highly shared, low-generation-probability nucleotide sequences. A later analysis calculated a clonal expansion index for each public chain from normalized within-repertoire ranks of inferred template counts. Generation probabilities in a later analysis came from a VDJ recombination model fitted to out-of-frame rearrangements, and those results were checked against IGoR. In a later analysis, hypergeometric tests were used to score TCR-TCR, TCR-HLA and TCR-CMV co-occurrence, with a repertoire-size bias correction applied to TCR pairs. To estimate false discovery rates, a later analysis permuted the HLA or CMV assignments 20 times. In a later analysis, co-occurring TCRs were grouped using DBSCAN, with TCRdist sequence similarity added in when clustering inside HLA-allele-positive subsets. Repertoires with fewer than 30,000 or more than 120,000 public chains were left out of co-occurrence clustering, as were a few repertoires with anomalous nucleotide sharing. Imported from immuneACCESS, the table was reduced by TCRdb to in-frame sequences with V and J called. These copies leave out some clones; in studies compared against another copy, an unresolved V gene accounts for under half, and the cause of the remainder is not known. The V and J calls and clone size come from that table; D and trimming were worked out from the DNA. Across this sample there are about 190,000 clones, with around 87% seen only once. 1% to 1.5% of the sample goes to the ten largest clones.

The chain couples TRBV6-4 to TRBJ2-1, and 7 bases in between align with TRBD2. The origin of this receptor is a man between 25 and 39 years old in good health and CMV-seronegative. Material: PBMCs. The sequenced DNA is TGTGCCAGCAGTGATTCGGGGGAGGGAAATGAGCAGTTCTTC. Its coded protein is CASSDSGEGNEQFF.